This record concerns one T cell receptor beta chain sequence. This entry belongs to a study of OX40 agonist ivuxolimab in advanced cancers. Study details: Patients treated during dose escalation were battling hepatocellular carcinoma, melanoma, renal cell or head and neck cancer.

Libraries were prepared by immunoSEQ multiplex PCR; TCRdb keeps only in-frame clonotypes and omits some of them. The table has about 27,000 clones, roughly 86% seen once. The V segment lost 10 bases and the J segment 6 bases; nucleotides outside the gene matches: 4. Germline CDR1 is SGHNT and CDR2 is YYREEE (reference sequence). This CDR3 region has 11 residues. The chain carries TRBV5-4 and TRBJ2-3; 8 bases line up with TRBD1. The source was CD4+ or CD8+ T cells sorted from blood, collected in a trial of the OX40 agonist ivuxolimab. The clonotype was recovered from an adult with an advanced solid tumor such as melanoma, head and neck, liver or kidney cancer. The CDR3 sequence: CAFYRGDTQYF. The CDR3 nucleotides read TGTGCCTTCTACAGGGGGGATACGCAGTATTTT.